This entry lists 13 T cell receptor beta chains sequenced from one sample in a study of blood T cell repertoires in COVID-19. The protocol was immunoSEQ multiplex PCR, while the TCRdb copy is restricted to in-frame clones and leaves out a portion. Of 250,000 to 300,000 clones listed, 88% were seen once; the top ten hold approximately 2%. Sequencing used PBMCs or T cells enriched from blood (not recorded which). The receptors originated from an older woman in a cohort exposed to, infected with or recovered from COVID-19 (not recorded which).

The rearrangement uses TRBV30 and TRBJ1-1; D unclear. Germline CDR1 reads GTSNPN; CDR2 reads SVGIG (reference sequence). The V end lost 0 bases, the J end lost 0 bases, and 8 bases lay between the germline ends. The CDR3 runs 14 residues. CDR3 loop: CAWSVLRLNTEAFF. The CDR3 DNA reads TGTGCCTGGAGTGTACTACGGCTGAACACTGAAGCTTTCTTT.

This clone was detected once. The chain couples TRBV5-4 to TRBJ1-4, with 8 bases matching TRBD1. Germline CDR1 is SGHNT and CDR2 is YYREEE (reference sequence). V trimming: 2 bases; J trimming: 5 bases; junction bases outside the gene matches: 5. The CDR3 has 15 residues. CDR3 region: CASSFQGARNEKLFF. The CDR3 nucleotides are TGTGCCAGCAGCTTCCAGGGGGCTCGGAATGAAAAACTGTTTTTT.

V and J are TRBV19 and TRBJ2-6; 7 nucleotides line up with TRBD1. The CDR3 runs to 13 residues. In germline, CDR1 is LNHDA, CDR2 SQIVND (reference sequence). After removal of 10 bases from V and 2 bases from J, the junction contained 2 bases not matched to a gene. CDR3 residues: CATGTAGANVLTF. In DNA form, the CDR3 reads TGTGCCACCGGGACAGCTGGGGCCAACGTCCTGACTTTC.

The chain is built from TRBV24-1 and TRBJ2-6; TRBD2 aligns across 8 bases. Germline loops: CDR1 KGHDR, CDR2 SFDVKD. V gave up 4 bases and J gave up 2 bases; unmatched junction bases: 3. CDR3 size: 16 residues. The CDR3 sequence is CATSEAGGAGANVLTF. In DNA form, the CDR3 reads TGTGCCACCAGTGAGGCCGGGGGGGCTGGGGCCAACGTCCTGACTTTC.

This clone has ten or more counts. V is TRBV5-1 and J is TRBJ2-7, with D tentatively TRBD2 (5 bases). The CDR3 contains 15 residues. Germline assignment: CDR1 SGHRS and CDR2 YFSETQ. V was shortened by 4 bases and J by 1 base, with 15 bases between the two germline ends. Written as DNA, the CDR3 is TGCGCCAGCAGCCCAACGGACGGGGTATCCTACGAGCAGTACTTC. As protein: CASSPTDGVSYEQYF.

Only one count was recorded for this clone. The V and J genes are TRBV11-2 and TRBJ2-1; 9 nucleotides agree with TRBD2. The CDR3 is 14 amino acids. Trimming at V came to 1 base and at J to 8 bases, leaving 3 bases not matched to a gene. Germline loops: CDR1 SGHAT, CDR2 FQNNGV. The CDR3 here is CASSLGGRVHEQFF. The CDR3 nucleotides are TGTGCCAGCAGCTTAGGCGGGAGGGTCCATGAGCAGTTCTTC. The full variable domain, completed using reference TRBV11-2 and TRBJ2-1, is EAGVAQSPRYKIIEKRQSVAFWCNPISGHATLYWYQQILGQGPKLLIQFQNNGVVDDSQLPKDRFSAERLKGVDSTLKIQPAKLEDSAVYLCASSLGGRVHEQFFGPGTRLTVL.

The gene calls are TRBV30 and TRBJ1-1; D not certain. The germline gives CDR1 GTSNPN, CDR2 SVGIG (reference sequence). This CDR3 contains 14 residues. Trimming removed 0 bases at V and 1 base at J, with 9 bases between. This CDR3 reads CAWSVGQANTEAFF. The CDR3 DNA reads TGTGCCTGGAGTGTTGGGCAGGCGAACACTGAAGCTTTCTTT.

In this sample, this clone turned up once. The chain joins TRBV29-1 to TRBJ2-7; D gene ambiguous. The V end lost 4 bases, the J end lost 5 bases, and 15 bases lay between the germline ends. CDR3 length: 13 amino acids. Germline CDR1 reads SQVTM; CDR2 reads ANQGSEA. This chain's CDR3 is CSVGLGKKNEQYF. The CDR3 coding sequence is TGCAGCGTTGGATTGGGCAAAAAGAACGAGCAGTACTTC.

This chain connects TRBV4-3 to TRBJ2-2; maybe TRBD2 (6 bases). This CDR3 spans 15 amino acids. V was pared by 2 bases and J by 6 bases, with 13 bases between. CDR1 LGHNA and CDR2 YSLEER come from the germline V gene. CDR3 DNA sequence: TGCGCCAGCAGCCAAACGGGAGAGTGGGCCGGGGAGCTGTTTTTT. It is translated as CASSQTGEWAGELFF.

This clone has just one count. The chain links TRBV5-1 to TRBJ1-3; a weak D match, TRBD1 (6 bases). Germline V lookup: CDR1 SGHRS, CDR2 YFSETQ. The CDR3 length is 15 residues. V was shortened by 3 bases and J by 5 bases, with 15 bases between the two germline ends. In DNA form, the CDR3 reads TGCGCCAGCAGCTCGGATCCGGGACAACGAAACACCATATATTTT. Translating it yields CASSSDPGQRNTIYF.

The rearrangement joins TRBV5-1 to TRBJ2-1, with 7 bases matching TRBD2. Germline trimming cut 1 base from V and 2 bases from J; bases unmatched to any gene: 6. There are 16 residues in the CDR3. In germline, CDR1 is SGHRS, CDR2 YFSETQ. For the CDR3, the DNA is TGCGCCAGCAGCTTGAGCGGGAATAAGCCCTACAATGAGCAGTTCTTC. Translating gives CASSLSGNKPYNEQFF.

V and J are TRBV5-8 and TRBJ2-3; 14 nucleotides line up with TRBD2. The CDR3 runs to 19 residues. V lost 4 bases, J lost 3 bases, and 13 bases stayed unmatched. Per germline, CDR1 SGHTS and CDR2 YDEGEE. The chain's CDR3 is CASSLGGTSGSRLTDTQYF. CDR3 nucleotide sequence: TGTGCCAGCAGCCTCGGCGGGACTAGCGGGAGCCGCTTAACAGATACGCAGTATTTT.

The gene calls are TRBV19 and TRBJ2-2; possibly TRBD2 for D (6 bases). The germline V and J ends were trimmed by 4 bases and 7 bases, with 19 bases remaining between them. The CDR3 is 16 amino acids. Per the germline V gene, CDR1 is LNHDA and CDR2 is SQIVND (reference sequence). The DNA for the CDR3 is TGTGCCAGTAGTACACGCGGGACCCGAAATTTCGGGGAGCTGTTTTTT. Translation: CASSTRGTRNFGELFF.